This is a list of T cell receptor beta chains from one sample in a study of blood T cells in healthy people across ages. TCRdb re-called the 5' RACE reads through MiXCR, storing one row per CDR3 protein. The sample holds some 940,000 distinct CDR3 sequences, 29% seen once. The same sample was also used in a study of T cells of mothers and their children.

Material for sequencing was blood. The receptors originated from a woman in her forties in good health. The CDR3 runs from the conserved cysteine through the conserved F or W. The D gene is left open where the match is weak. Only some rows state a clone size, as once, few, many or a class for expanded clones.

J	size	D	V	CDR3	DNA
TRBJ1-1	-	-	TRBV6-1	CASSRPPGTYFTNTEAFF	TGTGCCAGCAGTAGACCTCCCGGGACCTATTTTACGAACACTGAAGCTTTCTTT
TRBJ1-2	-	-	TRBV10-3	CATSESSLVDYGYTF	TGTGCCACCAGTGAGTCCTCACTCGTGGACTATGGCTACACCTTC
TRBJ2-3	-	-	TRBV7-9	CASSSIQGPLVYF	TGTGCCAGCAGCTCGATCCAGGGACCTTTGGTGTATTTT
TRBJ1-2	many	TRBD1	TRBV10-3	CAISAAGGLSGYTF	TGTGCCATCAGTGCGGCAGGGGGATTGAGTGGCTACACCTTC
TRBJ2-5	-	TRBD2	TRBV29-1	CSAGLAGGRRKTQYF	TGCAGCGCGGGACTAGCGGGAGGTCGGAGGAAGACCCAGTACTTC
TRBJ2-7	many	-	TRBV20-1	CSAVADSLSYEQYF	TGCAGTGCTGTGGCCGACTCACTTTCCTACGAGCAGTACTTC
TRBJ2-1	-	TRBD1	TRBV18	CASSSRTGPSYNEQFF	TGTGCCAGCTCATCCCGGACAGGGCCTTCCTACAATGAGCAGTTCTTC
TRBJ1-4	few	-	TRBV5-1	CASSLRVGNEKLFF	TGCGCCAGCAGCTTGCGGGTGGGAAATGAAAAACTGTTTTTT
TRBJ2-4	-	-	TRBV4-2	CASSQEGVAQYF	TGTGCCAGCAGCCAAGAGGGGGTAGCTCAGTACTTC
TRBJ1-4	-	-	TRBV20-1	CSAQRGGRNEKLFF	TGCAGTGCCCAACGCGGGGGGAGGAATGAAAAACTGTTTTTT
TRBJ2-5	-	-	TRBV11-2	CASSYIEQQETQYF	TGTGCCAGCAGCTACATCGAACAGCAAGAGACCCAGTACTTC
TRBJ1-2	few	TRBD1	TRBV7-2	CASSPGQAFYGYTF	TGTGCCAGCAGCCCGGGACAGGCCTTCTATGGCTACACCTTC
TRBJ2-7	many	-	TRBV20-1	CSSPIRDRSSYEQYF	TGCAGTTCGCCAATCCGGGACCGAAGCTCCTACGAGCAGTACTTC
TRBJ1-4	few	TRBD1	TRBV12-3/TRBV12-4	CASSFAAGTEGKLFF	TGTGCCAGCAGTTTCGCCGCCGGGACAGAAGGAAAACTGTTTTTT
TRBJ2-7	few	-	TRBV18	CASSPGASTYEQYF	TGTGCCAGCTCACCAGGCGCTTCTACCTACGAGCAGTACTTC
TRBJ2-1	many	-	TRBV9	CASSVVVGGGGQFF	TGTGCCAGCAGCGTAGTCGTTGGGGGAGGGGGGCAGTTCTTC
TRBJ1-5	-	-	TRBV20-1	CSAFEPNQPQHF	TGCAGTGCTTTTGAACCTAATCAGCCCCAGCATTTT
TRBJ2-7	few	TRBD1	TRBV30	CAWSPDPGTGGYEQYF	TGTGCCTGGAGTCCCGATCCCGGGACAGGGGGCTACGAGCAGTACTTC
TRBJ2-5	-	-	TRBV5-4	CASGLLGTSETQYF	TGTGCCAGCGGCTTGTTAGGGACTTCCGAGACCCAGTACTTC
TRBJ2-7	once	-	TRBV30	CAWRDRGSYEQYF	TGTGCCTGGAGGGATCGGGGCTCCTACGAGCAGTACTTC
TRBJ2-7	-	TRBD1	TRBV14	CASSQPGTGPYEQYF	TGTGCCAGCAGCCAACCCGGGACAGGTCCCTACGAGCAGTACTTC
TRBJ1-2	many	TRBD1	TRBV7-2	CASSPGTGEYGYTF	TGTGCCAGCAGCCCTGGGACAGGAGAATATGGCTACACCTTC
TRBJ2-4	many	-	TRBV3-1	CASSQGARILAKNIQYF	TGTGCCAGCAGCCAGGGGGCCCGAATACTAGCCAAAAACATTCAGTACTTC
TRBJ2-7	few	-	TRBV5-1	CASTGSGTYEQYF	TGCGCCAGCACAGGGTCCGGTACCTACGAGCAGTACTTC
TRBJ1-2	once	-	TRBV7-8	CVSRITGTYGYIF	TGTGTCAGCAGGATTACCGGGACTTATGGCTACATCTTC
TRBJ2-3	few	-	TRBV28	CASRGWATVTDTRYF	TGTGCCAGCAGGGGCTGGGCGACGGTCACAGATACGCGGTATTTT
TRBJ2-4	many	-	TRBV2	CASSEGVAKNIQYF	TGTGCCAGCAGTGAAGGAGTAGCCAAAAACATTCAGTACTTC
TRBJ1-6	few	-	TRBV18	CASSPSPPGTSYSPLHF	TGTGCCAGCTCACCGTCCCCACCCGGGACAAGTTATTCACCCCTCCACTTT
TRBJ2-7	-	TRBD1	TRBV7-2	CASSRGQGISYEQYF	TGTGCCAGCAGCCGCGGACAGGGGATCTCCTACGAGCAGTACTTC
TRBJ2-7	-	-	TRBV28	CASSPGYLYEQYF	TGTGCCAGCAGTCCGGGATACCTCTACGAGCAGTACTTC
TRBJ2-2	few	-	TRBV10-3	CAISESTVLPNTGELFF	TGTGCCATCAGTGAGTCGACTGTTCTCCCCAACACCGGGGAGCTGTTTTTT
TRBJ2-5	-	-	TRBV9	CASSVAGEGETQYF	TGTGCCAGCAGCGTAGCGGGAGAGGGGGAGACCCAGTACTTC
TRBJ2-1	-	TRBD1	TRBV5-1	CASSWTGGYNEQFF	TGCGCCAGCAGCTGGACAGGGGGCTACAATGAGCAGTTCTTC
TRBJ2-7	many	-	TRBV25-1	CASSKTAGTDNSYEQYF	TGTGCCAGCAGTAAAACCGCCGGGACGGACAACTCCTACGAGCAGTACTTC
TRBJ2-3	many	-	TRBV7-2	CASSPHLTQYF	TGTGCCAGCAGCCCACACCTTACGCAGTATTTT
TRBJ1-4	few	-	TRBV14	CASSLRRTNFEKLFF	TGTGCCAGCAGCCTTCGACGGACAAACTTTGAAAAACTGTTTTTT
TRBJ2-1	-	-	TRBV12-3/TRBV12-4	CASTGRRASYNEQFF	TGTGCCAGCACTGGACGAAGAGCCTCCTACAATGAGCAGTTCTTC
TRBJ1-1	many	-	TRBV3-1	CASSRQRMNTEAFF	TGTGCCAGCAGCCGACAGCGGATGAACACTGAAGCTTTCTTT
TRBJ2-6	many	-	TRBV7-3	CASSLEGVGGKKTGANVLTF	TGTGCCAGCAGCTTAGAAGGGGTTGGGGGAAAGAAGACTGGGGCCAACGTCCTGACTTTC
TRBJ1-1	few	-	TRBV28	CASSLSNPGRGEAFF	TGTGCCAGCAGCCTGAGTAATCCGGGACGGGGTGAAGCTTTCTTT
TRBJ1-2	few	TRBD1	TRBV20-1	CSARSLGGAYGYTF	TGCAGTGCTAGATCCCTAGGGGGCGCCTATGGCTACACCTTC
TRBJ2-1	-	-	TRBV3-1	CASSPTHHNEQFF	TGTGCCAGCAGCCCGACCCACCACAATGAGCAGTTCTTC
TRBJ2-1	-	TRBD1	TRBV6-5	CASSSRQGTYNEQFF	TGTGCCAGCAGTTCTCGACAGGGTACCTACAATGAGCAGTTCTTC
TRBJ1-3	-	TRBD1	TRBV12-3/TRBV12-4	CASRLTRGPGNTIYF	TGTGCCAGCAGGCTTACCAGGGGGCCTGGAAACACCATATATTTT
TRBJ2-5	-	TRBD2	TRBV7-8	CASSATSGGRETQYF	TGTGCCAGCAGCGCCACTAGCGGGGGGCGGGAGACCCAGTACTTC
TRBJ1-2	many	-	TRBV6-5	CASSYGGGYGYTF	TGTGCCAGCAGTTACGGGGGGGGCTATGGCTACACCTTC
TRBJ1-5	-	-	TRBV15	CATRSGGGSNQPQHF	TGTGCCACCAGGAGTGGGGGGGGTAGCAATCAGCCCCAGCATTTT
TRBJ2-3	few	TRBD1	TRBV6-4	CASSRNRGSTDTQYF	TGTGCCAGCAGCCGAAACAGGGGTTCGACAGATACGCAGTATTTT
TRBJ2-7	-	TRBD2	TRBV7-2	CASSLQSGGAVNVCEQYF	TGTGCCAGCAGCCTTCAATCCGGGGGGGCCGTCAATGTGTGCGAGCAGTACTTC
TRBJ1-1	-	TRBD1	TRBV5-1	CASSRRTGKMNTEAFF	TGCGCCAGCAGCCGAAGGACAGGGAAAATGAACACTGAAGCTTTCTTT
TRBJ2-5	-	TRBD2	TRBV6-5	CASSRPGTKKTQYF	TGTGCCAGCAGTCGACCCGGGACTAAGAAGACCCAGTACTTC
TRBJ2-1	-	TRBD2	TRBV7-9	CASSPPRGVNYNEQFF	TGTGCCAGCAGCCCCCCCCGGGGGGTGAACTACAATGAGCAGTTCTTC
TRBJ1-1	-	-	TRBV20-1	CSAPGTSREAFF	TGCAGTGCCCCCGGGACATCCAGGGAAGCTTTCTTT
TRBJ1-4	-	TRBD1	TRBV5-5	CASSSPQGRREKLFF	TGTGCCAGCAGCTCCCCACAGGGGAGGCGTGAAAAACTGTTTTTT
TRBJ2-7	few	TRBD1	TRBV4-2	CASSLDGDRNLFYEQYF	TGTGCCAGCAGCCTAGATGGGGACAGGAACCTCTTCTACGAGCAGTACTTC
TRBJ1-2	few	-	TRBV28	CASSFPEPGYTF	TGTGCCAGCAGTTTCCCCGAGCCCGGCTACACCTTC
TRBJ1-1	-	-	TRBV20-1	CSAPLTLSAFF	TGCAGTGCCCCTCTCACCCTCTCCGCTTTCTTT
TRBJ2-5	few	TRBD2	TRBV28	CASSSQIGLAMVQGTQYF	TGTGCCAGCAGTTCCCAGATAGGACTAGCGATGGTGCAGGGGACCCAGTACTTC
TRBJ2-7	-	TRBD1	TRBV5-1	CASSTQGAAYEQYF	TGCGCCAGCAGCACACAGGGGGCGGCCTACGAGCAGTACTTC